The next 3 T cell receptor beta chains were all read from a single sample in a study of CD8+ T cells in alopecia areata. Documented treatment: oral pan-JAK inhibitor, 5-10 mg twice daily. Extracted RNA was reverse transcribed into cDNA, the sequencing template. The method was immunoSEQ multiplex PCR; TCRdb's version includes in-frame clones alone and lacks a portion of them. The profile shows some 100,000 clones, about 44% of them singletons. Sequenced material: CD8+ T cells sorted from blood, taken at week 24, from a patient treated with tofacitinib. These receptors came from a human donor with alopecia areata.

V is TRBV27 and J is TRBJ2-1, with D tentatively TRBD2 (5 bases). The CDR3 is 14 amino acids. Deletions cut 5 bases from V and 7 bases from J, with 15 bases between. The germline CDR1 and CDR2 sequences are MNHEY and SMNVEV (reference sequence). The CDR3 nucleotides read TGTGCCAGCAGTCCCCGGAGGCTCGGGAATGAGCAGTTCTTC. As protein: CASSPRRLGNEQFF.

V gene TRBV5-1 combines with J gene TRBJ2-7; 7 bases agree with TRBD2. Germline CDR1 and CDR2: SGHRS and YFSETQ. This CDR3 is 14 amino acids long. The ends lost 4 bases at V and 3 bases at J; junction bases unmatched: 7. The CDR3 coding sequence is TGCGCCAGCAGCCCCTGGGGGACTAACTACGAGCAGTACTTC. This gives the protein CASSPWGTNYEQYF.

The CDR3 region is CASSDSAGTYEQYF. CDR3 DNA: TGTGCCAGCAGTGACTCTGCAGGTACCTACGAGCAGTACTTC. This rearrangement joins TRBV2 to TRBJ2-7; D gene uncertain. From germline, CDR1 is SNHLY and CDR2 FYNNEI. The length of the CDR3 is 14 residues. Trimming took 3 bases from V and 2 from J, leaving 11 bases between them. Filled out from reference TRBV2 and TRBJ2-7, the complete variable domain reads EPEVTQTPSHQVTQMGQEVILRCVPISNHLYFYWYRQILGQKVEFLVSFYNNEISEKSEIFDDQFSVERPDGSNFTLKIRSTKLEDSAMYFCASSDSAGTYEQYFGPGTRLTVT.